A selection of T cell receptor beta chains follows, all from one sample in a study of cytomegalovirus exposure and HLA in healthy donors. Produced via immunoSEQ multiplex PCR; TCRdb's table is partial and in-frame only. Here the sample spans 150,000 to 200,000 clones, roughly four fifths being singletons. What was sequenced was PBMCs. The origin of the receptors is a woman aged 25-40 years in good health and CMV-seronegative. Both conserved end residues are part of each CDR3. D genes are given only for firm matches. Clone size is not always given. Where it is, it says once, few, many or a class for expanded clones.

TRBJ2-5	TRBD2	.	TRBV25-1	TGTGCCAGCGCCGGGACTAGCGGCCAAGAGACCCAGTACTTC	CASAGTSGQETQYF
TRBJ1-5	TRBD1	few	TRBV18	TGTGCCAGCTCACCTACAGGGGCTGGTAATCAGCCCCAGCATTTT	CASSPTGAGNQPQHF
TRBJ2-7	TRBD1	.	TRBV6-4	TGTGCCAGCAGTGACTCGGACCGGGACAGGGGGTGCAACGAGCAGTACTTC	CASSDSDRDRGCNEQYF
TRBJ2-7	.	.	TRBV28	TGTGCCAGCAGTCGCGGTTGGTACGAGCAGTACTTC	CASSRGWYEQYF
TRBJ1-1	.	.	TRBV11-3	TGTGCCAGCAAGATCCCCTTTTGGGGGGGCCGTACTGAAGCTTTCTTT	CASKIPFWGGRTEAFF
TRBJ2-1	TRBD2	.	TRBV28	TGTGCCAGCAGTCTAGCGGGGGAGTACAATGAGCAGTTCTTC	CASSLAGEYNEQFF
TRBJ2-5	TRBD2	.	TRBV7-9	TGTGCCAGCAGATTATTAGCGGGGTTAGGAGAGACCCAGTACTTC	CASRLLAGLGETQYF
TRBJ1-2	TRBD1	once	TRBV9	TGTGCCAGCAGCGCCGGGACAGGGATCTATGGCTACACCTTC	CASSAGTGIYGYTF
TRBJ1-1	TRBD1	.	TRBV9	TGTGCCAGCAGCGTATCCGGGACAGGGGTTGAAGCTTTCTTT	CASSVSGTGVEAFF
TRBJ2-7	.	.	TRBV2	TGTGCCAGCAGTGAAAGGGACTCAAGTAGGATCCACGAGCAGTACTTC	CASSERDSSRIHEQYF
TRBJ2-3	TRBD1	.	TRBV19	TGTGCCAGTAGGCCCAGGGGGAGCACAGATACGCAGTATTTT	CASRPRGSTDTQYF
TRBJ2-7	.	few	TRBV4-2	TGTGCCAGCAGCCAAGATAGCATCGGCGAGCAGTACTTC	CASSQDSIGEQYF
TRBJ2-7	TRBD2	few	TRBV5-6	TGTGCCAGCAGCTGGGAGGGGACTAGCGGGAGAGTAAGCGAGCAGTACTTC	CASSWEGTSGRVSEQYF
TRBJ2-5	.	.	TRBV27	TGTGCCAGCAGTTTAAGACAGACCCTTCAAGAGACCCAGTACTTC	CASSLRQTLQETQYF
TRBJ2-7	TRBD2	.	TRBV5-6	TGTGCCAGCAGCTTACGCCCGAGCCTAGCGGGGAGTCTCTACGAGCAGTACTTC	CASSLRPSLAGSLYEQYF
TRBJ2-7	TRBD1	.	TRBV7-2	TGTGCCAGCAGCTTAGGAGGGACAGGGGTGGACGAGCAGTACTTC	CASSLGGTGVDEQYF
TRBJ2-3	.	.	TRBV7-9	TGTGCCAGCAGCTTAAGTCAGGCCAGCACAGATACGCAGTATTTT	CASSLSQASTDTQYF
TRBJ2-7	TRBD2	.	TRBV27	TGTGCCAGCAGTCCCCTCTATAGCGGGAGGGCCGACGGGCAGTACTTC	CASSPLYSGRADGQYF
TRBJ2-7	.	.	TRBV7-9	TGTTCCAGCAGCTCGACGACAGTGTCTCCTGATTTCGGCTACGAGCAGTACTTC	CSSSSTTVSPDFGYEQYF
TRBJ2-7	.	.	TRBV7-8	TGTGCCAGCAGCTTAGAGGCAGCGGGCAGCTCCTACGAGCAGTACTTC	CASSLEAAGSSYEQYF
TRBJ1-1	TRBD1	.	TRBV11-2	TGTGCCAGCAGCTTAGAGGGGACAGCGAACACTGAAGCTTTCTTT	CASSLEGTANTEAFF
TRBJ2-5	.	.	TRBV9	TGTGCCAGCAGCGTTCGAGGGCGGCTGAGGGAGACCCAGTACTTC	CASSVRGRLRETQYF
TRBJ2-3	TRBD2	.	TRBV19	TGTGCCAGTAATGAGGGACTAGCGGCAGATACGCAGTATTTT	CASNEGLAADTQYF
TRBJ2-5	TRBD1	.	TRBV6-1	TGTGCCAGCAGCGACCAGCCGACAGGGTGGGAGACCCAGTACTTC	CASSDQPTGWETQYF
TRBJ2-1	TRBD2	.	TRBV5-1	TGCGCCAGCAGCTTGGTACTAGCGGGAGGAAGCTCCTACAATGAGCAGTTCTTC	CASSLVLAGGSSYNEQFF
TRBJ1-2	.	.	TRBV18	TGTGCCAGCTCACCACGTCGGGGCGGCTCCGGGGGGGACTATGGCTACACCTTC	CASSPRRGGSGGDYGYTF
TRBJ1-6	.	many	TRBV10-3	TGTGCCATCAGTGAGCAAGGGGGTTTGAATAATTCACCCCTCCACTTT	CAISEQGGLNNSPLHF
TRBJ1-6	.	.	TRBV28	TGTGCCAGCACCGTCGGGCGACAGCTGGGTTCACCCCTCCACTTT	CASTVGRQLGSPLHF
TRBJ2-1	TRBD2	.	TRBV4-2	TGTGCCAGCAGCCAGGCTCTAGCGGGAGTTAATGAGCAGTTCTTC	CASSQALAGVNEQFF
TRBJ1-2	TRBD1	.	TRBV10-1	TGCGCCAGCAGTGGCCCACGGACAGGGACGTACGGCTACACCTTC	CASSGPRTGTYGYTF
TRBJ2-3	.	.	TRBV7-9	TGTGCCACAAACAGAGACACAGATACGCAGTATTTT	CATNRDTDTQYF
TRBJ1-3	.	.	TRBV27	TGTGCCAGCAGTACAGGACAGCCCCTTGACTCTGGAAACACCATATATTTT	CASSTGQPLDSGNTIYF
TRBJ2-7	TRBD2	few	TRBV27	TGTGCCAGCAGTTTCAGCCCTCCGGGAGGTACCTACGAGCAGTACTTC	CASSFSPPGGTYEQYF
TRBJ2-3	TRBD2	.	TRBV13	TGTGCCAGCAGCTCTACTCTGCTCCGGGGGGAAGGGTATACGCAGTATTTT	CASSSTLLRGEGYTQYF
TRBJ2-5	.	.	TRBV14	TGTGCCAGCAGCCGTGGACAAAAAGAGACCCAGTACTTC	CASSRGQKETQYF
TRBJ2-6	.	.	TRBV28	TGTGCCAGCAGTTTATGGAAGAGTTCTGGGGCCAACGTCCTGACTTTC	CASSLWKSSGANVLTF
TRBJ2-7	.	.	TRBV28	TGTGCCAGCAGTTTCGCGGTCCCTCTCTCCTACGAGCAGTACTTC	CASSFAVPLSYEQYF
TRBJ2-1	TRBD2	once	TRBV27	TGTGCCAGCAGTTTATTTCGACTAGCGGGAGGAAGCTCCTACAATGAGCAGTTCTTC	CASSLFRLAGGSSYNEQFF
TRBJ2-5	.	once	TRBV7-8	TGTGCCAGCAGCTTAGAATCCTGGGGAGTTCAGGAGACCCAGTACTTC	CASSLESWGVQETQYF
TRBJ2-1	TRBD2	.	TRBV18	TGTGCCAGCTCAGCCCCGGGACTAGGCTCCAATGAGCAGTTCTTC	CASSAPGLGSNEQFF
TRBJ2-7	TRBD1	.	TRBV27	TGTGCCAGCAGTAGGGACAGGGACATGTACGAGCAGTACTTC	CASSRDRDMYEQYF
TRBJ2-1	TRBD2	few	TRBV27	TGTGCCAGCAGTTTAGCAGCGGGAGGCCTGTATGAGCAGTTCTTC	CASSLAAGGLYEQFF
TRBJ2-5	.	.	TRBV5-8	TGTGCCAGCAGCTTGGGGGAGCATTCGCGAGAGACCCAGTACTTC	CASSLGEHSRETQYF
TRBJ2-7	.	once	TRBV7-2	TGTGCCAGCAGCTTAGACAGGGTCTACGAGCAGTACTTC	CASSLDRVYEQYF
TRBJ2-3	TRBD2	.	TRBV4-3	TGCGCCAGCAGCCAAGATAATGACGGGGGGTACACAGATACGCAGTATTTT	CASSQDNDGGYTDTQYF
TRBJ1-4	.	.	TRBV4-1	TGCGCCAGCAGCCAACTCGGACTGAGTAATGAAAAACTGTTTTTT	CASSQLGLSNEKLFF